A few counts support the clone carrying this TCR beta chain. The data are from a study of CD8 T cells in ankylosing spondylitis. The germline gives CDR1 LGHDT, CDR2 YNNKEL (reference sequence). Trimming pared 4 bases from V and 6 bases from J, leaving 12 bases between. The length of the CDR3 is 13 residues. TCRdb re-analysed the 5' RACE reads in MiXCR, keeping a single row per CDR3 protein. This table has about 340,000 distinct CDR3 sequences, roughly 15% appearing once. Sequenced: blood, either unsorted or a sorted T cell fraction (not recorded which). The receptor's source is a male donor with ankylosing spondylitis or in good health (not recorded which). The J gene is TRBJ1-1, the V gene TRBV3-1; D is uncertain. CDR3 DNA: TGTGCCAGCAGCCCCGAGGTCGGGTCTGAAGCTTTCTTT. This sequence encodes CASSPEVGSEAFF.